This T cell receptor beta chain was observed in a study of blood T cell repertoires in COVID-19. Study context: From the United States, Italy and Spain came samples of acute and convalescent COVID-19.

The count of this clone is one. CDR1 is SNHLY and CDR2 is FYNNEI in the germline V gene. This CDR3 is built from 12 residues. Trimming took off 5 bases at V and 8 bases at J, with 12 bases between the two ends. Original processing methods: Reference gene primer amplification in the assay estimated nucleated cell counts. Sequencing was performed with immunoSEQ multiplex PCR; in TCRdb, only in-frame clones are kept and a portion is missing. Clone size and V and J calls were adopted from that table, with D and trimming inferred from the DNA. The sample lists about 310,000 clones, 90% seen once, with approximately 4.5% in the top ten. Participant ages covered 18 to 89 years across 20 to 30 US areas. Donors were grouped by their self-reported clinical history.

The sample consisted of PBMCs or T cells enriched from blood (not recorded which). The sequence derives from a woman aged 18-30 years with acute COVID-19. This chain uses TRBV2 with TRBJ1-2, with D possibly being TRBD1 (5 bases). The CDR3 nucleotides are TGTGCCAGCAGTCAGGGAATTTCGGGCTACACCTTC. Encoded protein: CASSQGISGYTF. Filled out from reference TRBV2 and TRBJ1-2, the complete variable domain reads EPEVTQTPSHQVTQMGQEVILRCVPISNHLYFYWYRQILGQKVEFLVSFYNNEISEKSEIFDDQFSVERPDGSNFTLKIRSTKLEDSAMYFCASSQGISGYTFGSGTRLTVV.